This paragraph covers one T cell receptor (beta chain) sequence. Its target is not known. This sample stems from a study of T-cell reconstitution after alpha-beta-depleted transplantation in children. Study results and limitations: Expanded graft clones, several hundred of them, were reportedly the source of alpha-beta T cells about two months after transplant. Newly generated T cells supplied most T-cell counts and diversity one year post-transplant. From surviving recipient T cells and thymic progenitors came the high day-60 TCRbeta diversity observed in some patients.

As it was prepared, the TCRbeta library received unique molecular identifiers. TCRdb passed the PCR reads through MiXCR, listing each CDR3 protein once. The profile covers 400,000 to 550,000 distinct CDR3 sequences, with over 9.5% appearing a single time and around 2% taken by the ten largest. CDR3 length equals 21 residues. Germline trimming cut 2 bases from V and 1 base from J; bases unmatched to any gene: 12. Germline CDR1 and CDR2: LGHNA and YSLEER. The sample in question was PBMCs, obtained before TCRalphabeta/CD19-depleted stem cell transplant. This TCR was recovered from a child aged 2 to 15 with inherited bone marrow failure, due to receive a stem cell transplant. The chain links TRBV4-3 to TRBJ2-3; TRBD2 matches 16 bases. This CDR3 reads CASSQQILGLAGGAGTDTQYF. The CDR3 coding sequence is TGCGCCAGCAGCCAACAGATTCTGGGACTAGCGGGAGGGGCCGGCACAGATACGCAGTATTTT.